This T cell receptor (beta chain) was obtained from a study of shared clonotypes between healthy human individuals. Data came from immunoSEQ multiplex PCR; TCRdb stores just in-frame clones and leaves some out. Among some 2.3 million clones listed, more than 80% were seen once. This CDR3 region has 16 residues. Per germline, CDR1 SGHTS and CDR2 YDEGEE. Losses at the gene ends were 5 bases for V and 4 bases for J; bases not matched to a gene: 14. The clonotype originates from a man aged 18 to 29 in good health. Some clones in this sample may be carry-over from other donors' samples. This chain joins TRBV5-8 and TRBJ1-2; 7 bases match TRBD1. Sequencing was performed on naive CD4+ T cells from PBMCs. Subset reported: CD45RA+ positively selected. The CDR3 sequence is CASRMTGTATFYGYTF. DNA for the CDR3: TGTGCCAGCAGAATGACCGGGACAGCGACTTTCTATGGCTACACCTTC. Full variable domain (outside the CDR3, taken from reference TRBV5-8 and TRBJ1-2): EAGVTQSPTHLIKTRGQQATLRCSPISGHTSVYWYQQALGLGLQFLLWYDEGEERNRGNFPPRFSGRQFPNYSSELNVNALELEDSALYLCASRMTGTATFYGYTFGSGTRLTVV.